Each of the 17 T cell receptor beta chains below was sequenced from the same sample in a study of T cells in women clearing cervical HPV infection. The method was immunoSEQ multiplex PCR; TCRdb's version includes in-frame clones alone and lacks a portion of them. The ten top clones account for 3.5% to 4.5%, within a sample of approximately 35,000 clones. Sequencing input: blood buffy coat. The receptors shown here come from a woman aged 18 to 75 with a cervical HPV16 infection that either progressed to CIN3+ or cleared (not recorded which).

With regard to this clone: Read data end 3 residues before the CDR3 end; the end is taken from the germline J gene. This rearrangement joins TRBV7-8 to TRBJ2-1, with 8 positions matching TRBD2. The CDR3 is made up of 15 amino acids. The germline V gene has CDR1 SGHVS and CDR2 FQNEAQ. V was clipped by 1 base and J by 7 bases; unmatched bases: 6. The CDR3 region is CASSLERGGGNEQFF. CDR3 bases read: TGTGCCAGCAGCTTAGAAAGGGGCGGGGGGAATGAG. Together with reference TRBV7-8 and TRBJ2-1, the CDR3 gives the full variable domain: GAGVSQSPRYKVAKRGQDVALRCDPISGHVSLFWYQQALGQGPEFLTYFQNEAQLDKSGLPSDRFFAERPEGSVSTLKIQRTQQEDSAVYLCASSLERGGGNEQFFGPGTRLTVL.

A remark on this clone: Coverage ceases 3 residues before the CDR3 finishes, and the germline J gene fills in the end. The chain recombines TRBV2 with TRBJ2-7, with a possible D match to TRBD2 (6 bases). CDR1 and CDR2 (germline): SNHLY, FYNNEI. The germline V and J ends were trimmed by 8 bases and 4 bases, with 15 bases remaining between them. This CDR3 region has 13 residues. CDR3 DNA, as far as it was read: TGTGCCAGCGGCGGAGTTGGGACTTACGAG. Translated: CASGGVGTYE. The complete CDR3 reads CASGGVGTYEQYF.

A note on this clone: The read comes to an end 3 residues before the CDR3 does, leaving the germline J gene to fill in the end. V and J are TRBV6-4 and TRBJ2-3; 9 nucleotides align to TRBD2. The length of the CDR3 is 15 residues. The germline gives CDR1 MRHNA, CDR2 SNTAGT. The J segment lost 5 bases and the V segment lost 5 bases, leaving 8 bases of the junction unmatched. The DNA read from the CDR3 is TGTGCCAGCAGTAGTATAGCGGGAGAAGGAGATACG. Its protein is CASSSIAGEGDT. From start to end, the CDR3 is CASSSIAGEGDTQYF.

About this clone itself: The CDR3 goes on 3 residues after the read ends, and that part is filled in from the germline J gene. The chain employs TRBV7-9 and TRBJ1-1; TRBD1 aligns across 7 bases. Trimming cost V 7 bases and J 6 bases; bases outside gene matches: 8. Germline loops: CDR1 SEHNR, CDR2 FQNEAQ (reference sequence). CDR3 size: 13 residues. The CDR3 is CASTKDRRAEAFF. The part of the CDR3 DNA that was read is TGTGCCAGCACCAAGGACAGGAGGGCTGAA.

A note on this clone: The read halts 3 residues ahead of the CDR3 end, with the missing end drawn from the germline J gene. This chain links TRBV12-3 or TRBV12-4 with TRBJ2-6, with a weak D call TRBD1 (5 bases). The CDR3 length is 14 residues. V was pared by 7 bases and J by 4 bases, with 11 bases between. The CDR3 sequence is CASTRASGANVLTF. Incomplete CDR3 DNA: TGTGCCAGCACCAGGGCCTCCGGGGCCAACGTC.

On this clone itself: With the read ending 3 residues before the CDR3 end, the germline J gene is used to fill in that end. Other DNA sequences in this sample translate to the same CDR3. The V gene is TRBV19, the J gene TRBJ1-3; 7 bases are shared with TRBD1. V lost 5 bases to trimming and J lost 2 bases; unmatched junction nucleotides: 6. CDR3 length: 15 amino acids. The germline CDR1 and CDR2 sequences are LNHDA and SQIVND (reference sequence). Incomplete CDR3 DNA: TGTGCCAGTAGTTCCCAACAGGGGCCTGGAAACACC. This codes for CASSSQQGPGNT. The entire CDR3 is CASSSQQGPGNTIYF.

Regarding this clone: The missing CDR3 end, 3 residues past where the read stops, is filled in from the germline J gene. The same CDR3 also results from other DNA sequences found in this sample. The V and J genes are TRBV20-1 and TRBJ1-2, with D hard to call. Germline V gene lookup returns CDR1 DFQATT and CDR2 SNEGSKA (reference sequence). CDR3 length: 13 residues. The germline V and J ends were trimmed by 5 bases and 4 bases, with 14 bases remaining between them. CDR3 amino acids: CSAHSKDSYGYTF. The covered CDR3 bases are TGCAGTGCTCATTCGAAAGATAGCTATGGC.

Points on this clone: The CDR3 end falls 3 residues outside the read, so it is completed with the germline J gene. The V gene is TRBV7-2, the J gene TRBJ2-1; 8 nucleotides match TRBD1. The ends lost 3 bases at V and 7 bases at J; junction bases unmatched: 5. Germline V lookup: CDR1 SGHTA, CDR2 FQGNSA. The CDR3 consists of 14 residues. The CDR3 loop reads CASSFGQGWNEQFF. The CDR3 bases that were read are TGTGCCAGCAGCTTTGGACAGGGTTGGAATGAG. Drawing the rest from reference TRBV7-2 and TRBJ2-1, the complete variable domain is GAGVSQSPSNKVTEKGKDVELRCDPISGHTALYWYRQSLGQGLEFLIYFQGNSAPDKSGLPSDRFSAERTGGSVSTLTIQRTQQEDSAVYLCASSFGQGWNEQFFGPGTRLTVL.

Worth noting for this clone: The CDR3 end lies 3 residues beyond the end of the read and is filled in from the germline J gene. The V and J genes are TRBV30 and TRBJ2-3, with a tentative D call TRBD2 (6 bases). The CDR3 totals 14 residues. The V and J ends lost 1 base and 2 bases respectively, with 10 bases between them. The germline gives CDR1 GTSNPN, CDR2 SVGIG (reference sequence). CDR3 bases read: TGTGCCTGGAGTGAAGGGACTTACACAGATACG. Encoded protein: CAWSEGTYTDT. The entire CDR3 protein reads CAWSEGTYTDTQYF.

As for this clone: The read is 3 residues too short to cover the CDR3 end, so that end is filled in from the germline J gene. The rearrangement links TRBV20-1 to TRBJ2-5, with TRBD2 matching over 10 bases. V was pared by 3 bases and J by 5 bases, with 9 bases of the junction left unmatched. CDR3 length equals 15 residues. Per germline, CDR1 DFQATT and CDR2 SNEGSKA (reference sequence). The CDR3 protein is CSASRLAGEVETQYF. The sequenced part of the CDR3 DNA is TGCAGTGCTAGTAGGCTAGCGGGAGAAGTGGAGACC.

Concerning this clone itself: The read falls 3 residues short of the CDR3 end, and the missing part is taken from the germline J gene. The J gene is TRBJ1-4, the V gene TRBV12-3 or TRBV12-4; 8 nucleotides line up with TRBD1. The V gene end was trimmed by 1 base and the J gene end by 5 bases; junction bases not matched to a gene: 0. The CDR3 is 14 residues long. The CDR3 loop is CASSLGTGNEKLFF. Incomplete CDR3 DNA: TGTGCCAGCAGTTTAGGGACAGGGAATGAAAAA.

Regarding this clone: Sequencing ends 3 residues short of the CDR3 end; the germline J gene provides the rest. The V call is TRBV23-1, the J call TRBJ1-1; 8 bases line up with TRBD1. TRBV23-1 carries the ORF label, with uncertain function. V gave up 0 bases and J gave up 2 bases; unmatched junction bases: 2. The CDR3 runs to 15 residues. CDR3 sequence: CASSQSQGANTEAFF. The covered CDR3 bases are TGCGCCAGCAGTCAATCCCAGGGGGCAAACACTGAA.

In the case of this clone: The DNA ends 3 residues before the CDR3 does, and the rest of the CDR3 is filled in from the germline J gene. The chain has TRBV6-4 and TRBJ1-2; D is possibly TRBD1 (5 bases). The CDR3 is 15 amino acids. In germline, CDR1 is MRHNA, CDR2 SNTAGT. Partial CDR3 DNA: TGTGCCAGCAGTGATACCACCCAGGGAGTAGGCGGC. Amino acid sequence: CASSDTTQGVGG. In full, the CDR3 reads CASSDTTQGVGGYTF.

Notes on this clone: The observed sequence ends 3 residues before the CDR3 terminus, with the missing tail filled in from the germline J gene. V is TRBV10-3 and J is TRBJ2-1; 7 nucleotides agree with TRBD1. After removal of 11 bases from V and 5 bases from J, the junction contained 3 bases not matched to a gene. CDR3 length: 11 amino acids. Germline CDR1 is ENHRY and CDR2 is SYGVKD. Incomplete CDR3 DNA: TGTGCCTCGGGGACAGACAATGAG. Its translation: CASGTDNE. The full CDR3 sequence reads CASGTDNEQFF.

On this clone: The read terminates 3 residues before the CDR3 end, so the remaining end is supplied by the germline J gene. This rearrangement joins TRBV19 to TRBJ1-1; TRBD1 matches 9 bases. Trimming removed 3 bases from V and 1 base from J; junction bases left unmatched: 3. CDR1 and CDR2 (germline): LNHDA, SQIVND (reference sequence). This CDR3 comprises 15 residues. The CDR3 region is CASSITGGRNTEAFF. The part of the CDR3 DNA that was read is TGTGCCAGTAGTATCACAGGGGGCAGGAACACTGAA.

Regarding this clone: Read data end 3 residues before the CDR3 end; the end is taken from the germline J gene. This chain connects TRBV20-1 to TRBJ2-1, with a tentative D call TRBD1 (5 bases). The CDR3 covers 12 residues. V lost 3 bases and J 6 bases, leaving 9 bases between the germline ends. From germline, CDR1 is DFQATT and CDR2 SNEGSKA (reference sequence). The part of the CDR3 DNA that was read is TGCAGTGCTAGCTCCAGGGTCAATGAG. It encodes CSASSRVNE. The complete CDR3 protein is CSASSRVNEQFF.

As to this clone: The read finishes 3 residues shy of the CDR3 end, and the germline J gene is used to complete it. The V gene is TRBV12-3 or TRBV12-4, the J gene TRBJ1-1; maybe TRBD1 (6 bases). Trimming cost V 5 bases and J 6 bases, with 13 bases left between them. The CDR3 extends over 13 amino acids. CDR3 in amino acids: CASSLQGPSEAFF. The CDR3 bases that were read are TGTGCCAGCAGTCTACAGGGACCCTCTGAA.